A single sample is the source of the 7 T cell receptor beta chains below, sequenced in a study of cytomegalovirus exposure and HLA in healthy donors. PCR employed 60 Vbeta and 13 Jbeta primers. The method was immunoSEQ multiplex PCR; TCRdb's version includes in-frame clones alone and lacks a portion of them. The sample lists roughly 150,000 clones, approximately 81% occurring once. Input material: PBMCs. Receptor source: a boy between 2 and 15 years old in good health and CMV-seronegative.

This clone was recorded only once. The J gene is TRBJ1-2, the V gene TRBV7-9; TRBD1 matches 8 bases. This CDR3 has 18 residues. The germline V gene encodes CDR1 SEHNR and CDR2 FQNEAQ (reference sequence). Trimming at V came to 4 bases and at J to 4 bases, leaving 17 bases not matched to a gene. The CDR3 bases are TGTGCCAGCAGCTCACAGGGGGGCGAAGCTCCGGGAGGCTATGGCTACACCTTC. Its protein is CASSSQGGEAPGGYGYTF.

This clone came up a few times. V usage is TRBV2 and J usage is TRBJ1-4, with TRBD1 identical over 7 bases. Germline trimming cut 4 bases from V and 2 bases from J; bases unmatched to any gene: 16. The CDR3 is 19 residues long. Per germline, CDR1 SNHLY and CDR2 FYNNEI. For the CDR3, the DNA is TGTGCCAGCAGTGGTCCATGGTCACAGGGGAGTTCCACTAATGAAAAACTGTTTTTT. This translates into CASSGPWSQGSSTNEKLFF. The variable domain in full, completed from reference TRBV2 and TRBJ1-4, reads EPEVTQTPSHQVTQMGQEVILRCVPISNHLYFYWYRQILGQKVEFLVSFYNNEISEKSEIFDDQFSVERPDGSNFTLKIRSTKLEDSAMYFCASSGPWSQGSSTNEKLFFGSGTQLSVL.

This sequence joins TRBV6-1 and TRBJ2-5, with 11 positions matching TRBD1. The germline gives CDR1 MNHNS, CDR2 SASEGT. V was clipped by 4 bases and J by 4 bases; unmatched bases: 8. The CDR3 is 16 residues long. CDR3 in amino acids: CASSVFGGQGGETQYF. The DNA of the CDR3 is TGTGCCAGCAGTGTTTTTGGGGGACAGGGGGGAGAGACCCAGTACTTC.

The V gene is TRBV7-9, the J gene TRBJ2-1, with 9 positions matching TRBD1. J was trimmed by 10 bases and V by 4 bases; bases with no gene match: 11. This CDR3 spans 15 amino acids. Germline assignment: CDR1 SEHNR and CDR2 FQNEAQ (reference sequence). The CDR3 region is CASSSRDRVLVEQFF. The CDR3 nucleotides are TGTGCCAGCAGCTCCCGGGACAGGGTTTTGGTCGAGCAGTTCTTC.

V is TRBV7-2 and J is TRBJ2-7, with a weak D call TRBD2 (5 bases). This CDR3 is 13 amino acids long. From germline, CDR1 is SGHTA and CDR2 FQGNSA. Trimming pared 0 bases from V and 6 bases from J, leaving 9 bases between. The CDR3 DNA follows: TGTGCCAGCAGCTTAGCGGGAGTGCGCGAGCAGTACTTC. Protein product: CASSLAGVREQYF.

Remarks on this clone: Germline is not matched at one junction end, which may reflect a read error. The CDR3 DNA reads as TGTGCCAGCAGACAGTGTCTTCGCACTGAAGCTCTCTTT. It yields the protein CASRQCLRTEALF. The V call is TRBV2, the J call TRBJ1-1, with unresolved D. The germline V gene encodes CDR1 SNHLY and CDR2 FYNNEI. The CDR3 is made up of 13 amino acids. The variable domain in full, completed from reference TRBV2 and TRBJ1-1, reads EPEVTQTPSHQVTQMGQEVILRCVPISNHLYFYWYRQILGQKVEFLVSFYNNEISEKSEIFDDQFSVERPDGSNFTLKIRSTKLEDSAMYFCASRQCLRTEALFGQGTRLTVV.

V gene TRBV2 combines with J gene TRBJ2-7; 9 bases match TRBD2. This CDR3 contains 17 residues. After removal of 9 bases from V and 3 bases from J, the junction contained 18 bases not matched to a gene. Germline V CDR1 and CDR2: SNHLY, FYNNEI. The CDR3 DNA sequence: TGTGCCAGGAAAAAAAATCTTACTAGCGGGCTAGTCTACGAGCAGTACTTC. As protein: CARKKNLTSGLVYEQYF.